This T cell receptor (beta chain) was identified in a study of human T cells and chemical hapten exposure. The time point here: patch test 1, 2 weeks after DPC sensitization. Indicated treatment: therapeutic diphenylcyclopropenone sensitization with weekly scalp DPC. MiXCR, applied by TCRdb to the RACE reads, yields one record per CDR3 protein. This table holds tens of thousands of distinct CDR3 sequences, 25% to 40% found once. The CDR3 runs 15 residues. Germline CDR1 and CDR2: SGHKS and YYEKEE (reference sequence). V lost 0 bases to trimming and J lost 1 base, with 8 bases between them. The TCR originated in a man aged 40-50 years with alopecia areata. Some clones in this sample may be carry-over from other donors' samples. The specimen was whole blood, collected in connection with sensitization to the hapten diphenylcyclopropenone (DPC). The V gene is TRBV5-5, the J gene TRBJ1-5; D gene uncertain. The CDR3 region is CASSLDPGSNQPQHF. The CDR3 nucleotides are TGTGCCAGCAGCTTGGATCCGGGAAGCAATCAGCCCCAGCATTTT.